These 18 T cell receptor beta chains originate from one sample sequenced in a study of CD8 T cells in Susac syndrome. Random hexamers primed reverse transcription of about 0.45 to 1 ug RNA. TCRdb recomputed calls from the immunoSEQ multiplex PCR reads with MiXCR, one row per CDR3 protein. The table shows a few hundred thousand distinct CDR3 sequences, with approximately 95% occurring only once. The sample consisted of CD4+ T cells from PBMCs. The receptors here all came from a human donor with multiple sclerosis.

The chain recombines TRBV20-1 with TRBJ2-3; 7 nucleotides line up with TRBD2. Germline trimming cut 1 base from V and 4 bases from J; bases unmatched to any gene: 11. CDR3 length equals 16 residues. Germline lookup yields CDR1 DFQATT and CDR2 SNEGSKA (reference sequence). This chain's CDR3 is CSARAAWAGEADTQYF. The CDR3 DNA sequence: TGCAGTGCTAGAGCAGCGTGGGCGGGAGAGGCAGATACGCAGTATTTT.

This rearrangement joins TRBV28 to TRBJ2-1; no reliable D call. Trimming took off 5 bases at V and 6 bases at J, with 14 bases between the two ends. The CDR3 totals 14 residues. From germline, CDR1 is MDHEN and CDR2 SYDVKM. CDR3 residues: CASSRQDLGNEQFF. CDR3 sequence (DNA): TGTGCCAGCAGTCGCCAAGACCTAGGCAATGAGCAGTTCTTC.

The J gene is TRBJ2-3, the V gene TRBV25-1; no clear D gene. V dropped 2 bases and J dropped 0 bases, with 12 bases sitting between them. The CDR3 runs to 16 residues. CDR1 and CDR2 (germline): MGHDK, SYGVNS. The CDR3 DNA sequence: TGTGCCAGCAGTGAACAGCGTGACTTGAGCACAGATACGCAGTATTTT. This sequence encodes CASSEQRDLSTDTQYF.

The chain carries TRBV29-1 and TRBJ1-2, with 8 bases fitting TRBD1. Looked up from germline, CDR1 is SQVTM and CDR2 is ANQGSEA. The CDR3 runs to 13 residues. V lost 6 bases to trimming and J lost 7 bases; unmatched junction nucleotides: 10. In nucleotides, the CDR3 is TGCAGCGTCAAAAGGCAGGGGGCCAGTGGCTACACCTTC. This translates into CSVKRQGASGYTF.

CDR3 bases: TGTGCCAGTAGTATGGGGACTAGCACAGATACGCAGTATTTT. Translation gives CASSMGTSTDTQYF. The chain is built from TRBV19 and TRBJ2-3, with D perhaps matching TRBD2 (6 bases). The CDR3 sequence is 14 residues long. Looked up from germline, CDR1 is LNHDA and CDR2 is SQIVND (reference sequence). The V and J ends lost 3 bases and 0 bases respectively, with 7 bases between them.

This chain joins TRBV20-1 and TRBJ2-7, with 14 bases identical to TRBD2. The V and J ends lost 5 bases and 5 bases, in that order; junction bases with no gene match: 5. The CDR3 runs to 14 residues. The V gene's germline CDR1 is DFQATT and CDR2 SNEGSKA (reference sequence). CDR3 amino acids: CSARAGLAGDEQYF. The CDR3 DNA follows: TGCAGTGCTCGAGCGGGACTAGCGGGAGACGAGCAGTACTTC.

The chain carries TRBV28 and TRBJ1-5; 7 bases match TRBD1. Unmatched junction bases numbered 6, after V lost 7 bases and J lost 6 bases. Germline V gene sequence: CDR1 MDHEN, CDR2 SYDVKM. The CDR3 totals 13 residues. The CDR3 spells CASTGGLGQPQHF. CDR3 coding DNA: TGTGCCAGCACAGGGGGTCTGGGTCAGCCCCAGCATTTT.

This chain joins TRBV6-5 and TRBJ2-7, with no clear D. V was clipped by 0 bases and J by 0 bases, with 12 bases between them. The CDR3 loop spans 16 amino acids. Germline assignment: CDR1 MNHEY and CDR2 SVGAGI. The CDR3 sequence is CASSYSLSWGSYEQYF. The CDR3 DNA follows: TGTGCCAGCAGTTACTCGCTGTCCTGGGGCTCCTACGAGCAGTACTTC.

The chain couples TRBV18 to TRBJ2-2; D is uncertain. In germline, CDR1 is KGHSH, CDR2 LQKENI. V was trimmed by 7 bases and J by 7 bases, leaving 13 bases between them. This CDR3 contains 13 residues. The CDR3 coding sequence is TGTGCCAGCTTCGCCAGTGTCGGCGGGGAGCTGTTTTTT. Translated: CASFASVGGELFF.

The chain couples TRBV19 to TRBJ2-3; 7 bases fit TRBD1. The CDR3 sequence is 12 residues long. Unmatched junction bases numbered 12, after V lost 8 bases and J lost 13 bases. The germline V gene encodes CDR1 LNHDA and CDR2 SQIVND (reference sequence). The CDR3 sequence: CASSNPGTAEYF. CDR3 nucleotides: TGTGCCAGTTCAAATCCCGGGACAGCTGAGTATTTT.

The V call is TRBV12-3 or TRBV12-4, the J call TRBJ2-1; D is possibly TRBD1 (6 bases). This CDR3 is 13 amino acids long. The ends were cut back, 6 bases at V and 4 bases at J, with 10 bases in the middle. The CDR3 spells CASRAGVYNEQFF. The CDR3 nucleotides read TGTGCCAGCAGGGCAGGGGTGTACAATGAGCAGTTCTTC.

J is TRBJ1-2 and V is TRBV14; D unclear. V was shortened by 5 bases and J by 8 bases, with 12 bases between the two germline ends. CDR1 is SGHDN and CDR2 is FVKESK in the germline V gene. This CDR3 region has 12 residues. CDR3 sequence: CASSSGTRGYTF. The CDR3 bases are TGTGCCAGCAGCTCGGGAACACGGGGCTACACCTTC.

The chain recombines TRBV11-2 with TRBJ2-3; either TRBD1 or TRBD2 may fit D (6 bases each). With 5 bases removed from V and 6 bases from J, the gap between germline ends came to 18 bases. CDR3 size: 15 residues. In germline, CDR1 is SGHAT, CDR2 FQNNGV. CDR3: CASSPLLGGLDTQYF. The CDR3 region has the DNA TGTGCCAGCAGCCCCCTCTTAGGGGGGTTGGATACGCAGTATTTT. Full variable domain (remainder filled in from reference TRBV11-2 and TRBJ2-3): EAGVAQSPRYKIIEKRQSVAFWCNPISGHATLYWYQQILGQGPKLLIQFQNNGVVDDSQLPKDRFSAERLKGVDSTLKIQPAKLEDSAVYLCASSPLLGGLDTQYFGPGTRLTVL.

The chain is built from TRBV6-5 and TRBJ2-7; TRBD1 might be the D (5 bases). Germline V gene lookup returns CDR1 MNHEY and CDR2 SVGAGI. This CDR3 has 15 residues. The ends were cut back, 0 bases at V and 2 bases at J, with 11 bases in the middle. The CDR3 sequence: CASSYSVGVAYEQYF. CDR3 in DNA: TGTGCCAGCAGTTACTCGGTAGGGGTGGCCTACGAGCAGTACTTC.

This chain joins TRBV18 and TRBJ1-5, with a tentative D call TRBD1 (6 bases). In germline, CDR1 is KGHSH, CDR2 LQKENI. This CDR3 comprises 16 residues. V lost 0 bases, J lost 5 bases, and 14 bases lay in between. The CDR3 loop is CASSPPPSRGDQPQHF. The DNA of the CDR3 is TGTGCCAGCTCACCACCTCCGTCCAGGGGCGATCAGCCCCAGCATTTT.

V and J are TRBV18 and TRBJ1-6; D not certain. V was pared by 0 bases and J by 10 bases, with 4 bases between. The CDR3 extends over 12 amino acids. Germline V gene lookup returns CDR1 KGHSH and CDR2 LQKENI. This CDR3 reads CASSPPLSPLHF. In DNA form, the CDR3 reads TGTGCCAGCTCACCACCCCTATCACCCCTCCACTTT. The full variable domain, with the rest looked up from reference TRBV18 and TRBJ1-6, is NAGVMQNPRHLVRRRGQEARLRCSPMKGHSHVYWYRQLPEEGLKFMVYLQKENIIDESGMPKERFSAEFPKEGPSILRIQQVVRGDSAAYFCASSPPLSPLHFGNGTRLTVT.

The chain has TRBV24-1 and TRBJ2-5; no firm D call. Trimming took off 1 base at V and 5 bases at J, with 10 bases between the two ends. Germline CDR1 reads KGHDR; CDR2 reads SFDVKD. The CDR3 length is 14 residues. DNA for the CDR3: TGTGCCACCAGTGATTTAGGGCAAGCCGAGACCCAGTACTTC. Translating it yields CATSDLGQAETQYF.

The genes are TRBV18 and TRBJ2-7, with a weak D call TRBD1 (6 bases). The CDR3 runs 13 residues. Germline assignment: CDR1 KGHSH and CDR2 LQKENI. Deletions cut 3 bases from V and 5 bases from J, with 11 bases between. The CDR3 DNA follows: TGTGCCAGCTCACCCCCGGGACACCACGAGCAGTACTTC. It encodes CASSPPGHHEQYF.